This TCR beta chain originates from a study of cytotoxic CD8 clonotypes in ibrutinib-treated CLL. Whole-study context: The patient breakdown showed ten to eleven relapsed/refractory and some 16 treatment-naive cases, with fewer than 18 IGHV unmutated. The sample average was roughly 240,000 productive templates and tens of thousands of productive rearrangements. Points from the study as a whole: At progression, clonality fell back toward baseline after rising at ibrutinib response.

Concerning this clone: The antigen remains unidentified.

Germline loops: CDR1 KGHSH, CDR2 LQKENI. This CDR3 contains 15 residues. V was shortened by 6 bases and J by 4 bases, with 13 bases between the two germline ends. The planned depth of sequencing spanned 1 in 200,000 to 1 in 1 million T cells. The method was immunoSEQ multiplex PCR; TCRdb's version includes in-frame clones alone and lacks a portion of them. The data show roughly 76,000 clones, around 80% seen once. The genes are TRBV18 and TRBJ1-6; no clear D gene. The source of this sequence is a human donor with chronic lymphocytic leukemia. Sample: PBMCs, taken at disease progression, from a patient treated with ibrutinib. The CDR3 protein is CASSWEEPYNSPLHF. The CDR3 DNA is TGTGCCAGCTCCTGGGAAGAACCTTATAATTCACCCCTCCACTTT.